This passage covers 21 T cell receptor beta chains from one sample sequenced in a study of blood T cell repertoires in COVID-19. Generated by immunoSEQ multiplex PCR, the TCRdb table keeps only in-frame clones and is missing some. The sample yields about 380,000 clones, roughly 90% seen once. Sequenced material: PBMCs or T cells enriched from blood (not recorded which). Receptors were obtained from a woman in her twenties or thirties who had recovered from COVID-19.

Of note for this clone: This same CDR3 is encoded by further DNA sequences in the sample. The chain combines TRBV5-1 with TRBJ1-3; D is undetermined. CDR3 length equals 16 residues. The germline CDR1 and CDR2 sequences are SGHRS and YFSETQ. V was trimmed by 4 bases and J by 0 bases, leaving 14 bases between them. As DNA, the CDR3 is TGCGCCAGCAGCCCCGGCGGATTAAGCTCTGGAAACACCATATATTTT. It encodes CASSPGGLSSGNTIYF.

The chain employs TRBV25-1 and TRBJ1-1; no definite D call. Germline CDR1 is MGHDK and CDR2 is SYGVNS. The CDR3 extends over 14 amino acids. Trimming removed 5 bases from V and 4 bases from J, with 14 bases in between. The CDR3 here is CASSPDPAGTEAFF. Here the CDR3 DNA reads TGTGCCAGCAGTCCTGACCCAGCGGGCACTGAAGCTTTCTTT.

CDR3 nucleotide sequence: TGTGCCAGCAGCAGAATACCAGGGGGCGCCTTCTATGGCTACACCTTC. As protein: CASSRIPGGAFYGYTF. The chain recombines TRBV7-9 with TRBJ1-2; TRBD1 matches 8 bases. The CDR3 runs 16 residues. J was trimmed by 4 bases and V by 5 bases; bases with no gene match: 12. CDR1 and CDR2 from the germline V gene are SEHNR and FQNEAQ (reference sequence).

The gene calls are TRBV7-2 and TRBJ1-6; the D gene is possibly TRBD1 (6 bases). Trimming cost V 5 bases and J 9 bases, with 20 bases left between them. The CDR3 has 16 amino acids. Germline CDR1 and CDR2: SGHTA and FQGNSA. The CDR3 DNA sequence: TGTGCCAGCAGCGCTCTTCCGGGGGGCGGGGGTTCACCCCTCCACTTT. As protein: CASSALPGGGGSPLHF.

This clone has just one count. The J gene is TRBJ1-4, the V gene TRBV5-5; D is ambiguous. V lost 1 base to trimming and J lost 6 bases, with 7 bases between them. The CDR3 is 13 amino acids. Germline CDR1 reads SGHKS; CDR2 reads YYEKEE (reference sequence). The CDR3 DNA reads TGTGCCAGCAGCTTGCGGGTCGATGAAAAACTGTTTTTT. Translated: CASSLRVDEKLFF. The variable domain in full, with the rest retrieved from reference TRBV5-5 and TRBJ1-4, is DAGVTQSPTHLIKTRGQQVTLRCSPISGHKSVSWYQQVLGQGPQFIFQYYEKEERGRGNFPDRFSARQFPNYSSELNVNALLLGDSALYLCASSLRVDEKLFFGSGTQLSVL.

This clone has just one count. At one of its ends the junction is not consistent with the germline gene, which may arise from a read error. The V and J genes are TRBV7-7 and TRBJ2-2; tentative D call: TRBD1 (7 bases). In germline, CDR1 is SSHAT, CDR2 FNYEAQ (reference sequence). The CDR3 is 20 residues long. This chain's CDR3 is CASSLAPIGGGRDSTGELFF. CDR3 nucleotides: TGTGCTAGCAGCTTAGCGCCCATCGGGGGTGGGCGGGACAGCACCGGGGAGCTGTTTTTT.

This rearrangement joins TRBV6-5 to TRBJ2-3; TRBD2 agrees at 12 bases. CDR1 and CDR2 (germline): MNHEY, SVGAGI. CDR3 length: 16 amino acids. After removal of 2 bases from V and 3 bases from J, the junction contained 3 bases not matched to a gene. For the CDR3, the DNA is TGTGCCAGCAGTTACGGGACTAGCGGGCTAACAGATACGCAGTATTTT. Protein: CASSYGTSGLTDTQYF.

This sequence joins TRBV19 and TRBJ2-3; 12 bases match TRBD2. This CDR3 region has 15 residues. Trimming removed 11 bases from V and 1 base from J; junction bases left unmatched: 7. Germline CDR1 reads LNHDA; CDR2 reads SQIVND (reference sequence). CDR3 in DNA: TGTGCCGTTTCTAGCGGGAGGGCCGGCACAGATACGCAGTATTTT. This codes for CAVSSGRAGTDTQYF.

The rearrangement links TRBV4-1 to TRBJ1-1, with no clear D. CDR1 and CDR2 (germline): MGHRA, YSYEKL. CDR3 size: 15 residues. V was cut by 0 bases and J by 4 bases, with 12 bases left in between. This CDR3 reads CASSQEPPRGTEAFF. CDR3 DNA: TGCGCCAGCAGCCAAGAGCCCCCTAGAGGCACTGAAGCTTTCTTT.

The chain is built from TRBV5-1 and TRBJ1-1; maybe TRBD1 (5 bases). Trimming left V 2 bases short and J 1 base short, with 6 bases between. The germline CDR1 and CDR2 sequences are SGHRS and YFSETQ. The CDR3 extends over 13 amino acids. In nucleotides, the CDR3 is TGCGCCAGCAGCTTCGGGGGGAACACTGAAGCTTTCTTT. Residues: CASSFGGNTEAFF.

The chain joins TRBV5-5 to TRBJ1-1, with 7 nucleotides matching TRBD1. Unmatched junction bases numbered 6, after V lost 6 bases and J lost 1 base. Germline V lookup: CDR1 SGHKS, CDR2 YYEKEE (reference sequence). This CDR3 has 14 residues. CDR3: CASTPGQTNTEAFF. The CDR3 region has the DNA TGTGCCAGCACCCCGGGACAGACGAACACTGAAGCTTTCTTT.

This chain uses TRBV29-1 with TRBJ1-2; D gene uncertain. The CDR3 has 16 residues. The V gene lost 0 bases and the J gene lost 3 bases, with 17 bases spanning the gap. The V gene's germline CDR1 is SQVTM and CDR2 ANQGSEA. The CDR3 loop is CSVEDITAGLDYGYTF. CDR3 in DNA: TGCAGCGTTGAAGATATCACTGCGGGCCTGGACTATGGCTACACCTTC. Full variable domain (outside the CDR3, taken from reference TRBV29-1 and TRBJ1-2): SAVISQKPSRDICQRGTSLTIQCQVDSQVTMMFWYRQQPGQSLTLIATANQGSEATYESGFVIDKFPISRPNLTFSTLTVSNMSPEDSSIYLCSVEDITAGLDYGYTFGSGTRLTVV.

Worth noting for this clone: Germline is not matched at one junction end, which may reflect a read error. V usage is TRBV7-7 and J usage is TRBJ2-3; 12 bases fit TRBD2. The CDR3 runs 15 residues. Germline V gene sequence: CDR1 SSHAT, CDR2 FNYEAQ (reference sequence). The CDR3 sequence: CASSRLAGEADTQYF. CDR3 coding DNA: TGTGCTAGCAGTCGACTAGCGGGAGAAGCAGATACGCAGTATTTT.

This chain joins TRBV28 and TRBJ2-2, with D perhaps matching TRBD2 (6 bases). V dropped 2 bases and J dropped 3 bases, with 13 bases sitting between them. This CDR3 spans 16 amino acids. CDR1 is MDHEN and CDR2 is SYDVKM in the germline V gene. The chain's CDR3 is CASSLEGGGYTGELFF. The CDR3 nucleotides are TGTGCCAGCAGTTTAGAGGGAGGAGGTTACACCGGGGAGCTGTTTTTT.

The gene calls are TRBV5-4 and TRBJ1-2; TRBD1 matches 7 bases. Germline CDR1 SGHNT, CDR2 YYREEE (reference sequence). V lost 3 bases to trimming and J lost 4 bases; unmatched junction nucleotides: 6. CDR3 size: 14 residues. The chain's CDR3 is CASSWKGQVYGYTF. The CDR3 DNA sequence: TGTGCCAGCAGCTGGAAAGGACAGGTCTATGGCTACACCTTC.

The chain joins TRBV9 to TRBJ1-2; 10 bases align to TRBD1. CDR1 and CDR2 (germline): SGDLS, YYNGEE. This CDR3 spans 16 amino acids. The V gene end was trimmed by 2 bases and the J gene end by 1 base; junction bases not matched to a gene: 5. The CDR3 nucleotides are TGTGCCAGCAGCGTGGACAGGGGGGGCTATAACTATGGCTACACCTTC. This encodes CASSVDRGGYNYGYTF.

The CDR3 DNA reads as TGTGCCAGCAGCCCGACAGGGGGCGAAGGAGCTTTCTTT. Its translation is CASSPTGGEGAFF. The genes are TRBV12-3 or TRBV12-4 and TRBJ1-1; 10 bases align to TRBD1. This CDR3 contains 13 residues. The ends lost 6 bases at V and 10 bases at J; junction bases unmatched: 8.

The chain recombines TRBV7-9 with TRBJ1-2, with 11 bases lining up with TRBD1. This CDR3 region has 16 residues. The trim removed 5 bases at V and 5 bases at J, leaving 10 bases unmatched. Germline V gene lookup returns CDR1 SEHNR and CDR2 FQNEAQ (reference sequence). In DNA, the CDR3 is TGTGCCAGCAGCCCCCCGGACAGGGGGCCGGGTTATGGCTACACCTTC. Its protein product is CASSPPDRGPGYGYTF.

The genes are TRBV7-3 and TRBJ2-1; 8 bases match TRBD1. CDR1 is SGHTA, CDR2 FQGTGA, per germline. The CDR3 contains 16 residues. The V and J ends lost 4 bases and 2 bases, in that order; junction bases with no gene match: 7. CDR3 coding DNA: TGTGCCAGCAGCTCATCGGACAGGGTTCCCTACAATGAGCAGTTCTTC. It specifies CASSSSDRVPYNEQFF.

This chain uses TRBV14 with TRBJ2-1; tentative D call: TRBD1 (6 bases). Per the germline V gene, CDR1 is SGHDN and CDR2 is FVKESK. Trimming removed 2 bases from V and 4 bases from J, with 15 bases in between. This CDR3 is built from 16 residues. CDR3 loop: CASSQPGTLNYNEQFF. DNA of the CDR3: TGTGCCAGCAGCCAACCTGGGACACTCAATTACAATGAGCAGTTCTTC.

This chain connects TRBV5-5 to TRBJ1-2, with a possible D match to TRBD1 (6 bases). Looked up from germline, CDR1 is SGHKS and CDR2 is YYEKEE (reference sequence). The CDR3 consists of 14 residues. V lost 5 bases and J 7 bases, leaving 18 bases between the germline ends. The CDR3 loop reads CASSPSGGAVGYTF. DNA of the CDR3: TGTGCCAGCAGTCCGTCCGGGGGGGCCGTTGGCTACACCTTC. Full variable domain (rest looked up from reference TRBV5-5 and TRBJ1-2): DAGVTQSPTHLIKTRGQQVTLRCSPISGHKSVSWYQQVLGQGPQFIFQYYEKEERGRGNFPDRFSARQFPNYSSELNVNALLLGDSALYLCASSPSGGAVGYTFGSGTRLTVV.